This TCR beta chain was recorded in a study of human T cells and chemical hapten exposure. This clonotype was detected many times. Described time point: pre-sensitization, week 0. The treatment: therapeutic diphenylcyclopropenone sensitization with weekly scalp DPC. TCRdb ran MiXCR on the RACE reads and lists one entry per CDR3 protein. The sample has around 380,000 distinct CDR3 sequences, about 5.4% seen once. The source material was whole blood, sampled in connection with sensitization to the hapten diphenylcyclopropenone (DPC). The source is a woman aged 18-29 years with alopecia areata. Some clones in this sample may be carry-over from other donors' samples.

As DNA, the CDR3 is TGTGCCAGCAGTCAGGGGGACAGCTACGAGCAGTACTTC. It yields the protein CASSQGDSYEQYF. V is TRBV28 and J is TRBJ2-7, with TRBD1 matching over 7 bases. Germline V lookup: CDR1 MDHEN, CDR2 SYDVKM. Losses at the gene ends were 5 bases for V and 3 bases for J; bases not matched to a gene: 4. This CDR3 has 13 residues.